Each of the 18 T cell receptor beta chains below was sequenced from the same sample in a study of T cells after yellow fever vaccination. MiXCR, run by TCRdb on the 5' RACE reads, gives a single entry per CDR3 protein. The sample lists some 390,000 distinct CDR3 sequences; over 15% were seen once. Sequenced material: PBMCs, taken before the yellow fever booster vaccination. The receptors derive from a man younger than 35 who received the YFV17D yellow fever vaccine.

The chain joins TRBV20-1 to TRBJ2-3, with unresolved D. The CDR3 sequence is 10 residues long. Germline V gene data show CDR1 as DFQATT and CDR2 as SNEGSKA (reference sequence). The V end was cut by 3 bases, the J end by 12 bases, with 10 bases between. The CDR3: CSASWNGQYF. DNA for the CDR3: TGCAGTGCTAGTTGGAATGGTCAGTATTTT.

This chain uses TRBV10-3 with TRBJ1-2, with 8 bases identical to TRBD1. After removal of 2 bases from V and 2 bases from J, the junction contained 4 bases not matched to a gene. Per the germline V gene, CDR1 is ENHRY and CDR2 is SYGVKD. The CDR3 spans 15 residues. Here the CDR3 reads CAISETRTGNYGYTF. CDR3 in DNA: TGTGCCATCAGTGAGACTCGGACAGGGAACTATGGCTACACCTTC.

This clonotype was detected only a few times. The V call is TRBV6-5, the J call TRBJ2-1; TRBD1 matches 10 bases. The CDR3 sequence is 16 residues long. CDR1 and CDR2 from the germline V gene are MNHEY and SVGAGI. V gave up 5 bases and J gave up 1 base; unmatched junction bases: 5. The CDR3, as DNA: TGTGCCAGCAGTCGTCGACAGGGGGCTTCCTACAATGAGCAGTTCTTC. This gives the protein CASSRRQGASYNEQFF.

This chain joins TRBV3-1 and TRBJ2-5, with D possibly called TRBD1 or TRBD2 (5 bases each). CDR3 length equals 15 residues. Trimming removed 1 base from V and 0 bases from J, with 9 bases in between. Germline V gene sequence: CDR1 LGHDT, CDR2 YNNKEL (reference sequence). CDR3 protein: CASSQGWGNQETQYF. CDR3 sequence (DNA): TGTGCCAGCAGCCAAGGGTGGGGGAACCAAGAGACCCAGTACTTC.

This clonotype was observed a few times. The rearrangement links TRBV28 to TRBJ2-1, with TRBD2 identical over 8 bases. The V gene end was trimmed by 4 bases and the J gene end by 10 bases; junction bases not matched to a gene: 12. The germline gives CDR1 MDHEN, CDR2 SYDVKM. CDR3 size: 15 residues. The DNA for the CDR3 is TGTGCCAGCAGTTGGCCCCGGGGGGGCCGGTACGAGCAGTTCTTC. Amino acids: CASSWPRGGRYEQFF. Combining the CDR3 with reference TRBV28 and TRBJ2-1 gives the whole variable domain DVKVTQSSRYLVKRTGEKVFLECVQDMDHENMFWYRQDPGLGLRLIYFSYDVKMKEKGDIPEGYSVSREKKERFSLILESASTNQTSMYLCASSWPRGGRYEQFFGPGTRLTVL.

Note on this clonotype: A read error may account for a junction end that differs from germline. The rearrangement joins TRBV29-1 to TRBJ1-1, with D tentatively TRBD1 (6 bases). The germline gives CDR1 SQVTM, CDR2 ANQGSEA. The CDR3 extends over 13 amino acids. The DNA for the CDR3 is TGCAGCGTTCGCGGGGACATGAACACTGAAGTTTTCTTT. Translating gives CSVRGDMNTEVFF.

J is TRBJ2-2 and V is TRBV21-1; TRBD2 is taken as the D call from the table, unchecked against the DNA. TRBV21-1 is a known pseudogene. There are 17 residues in the CDR3. CDR3 region: CASSKWRSGFHTGELFF. Written as DNA, the CDR3 is TGTGCCAGCAGCAAATGGAGGAGCGGGTTTCACACCGGGGAGCTGTTTTTT.

There are many counts of this clonotype. This CDR3 reads CASSLEVQGAGETQYF. CDR3 DNA: TGTGCCAGCAGCTTAGAGGTGCAGGGTGCGGGTGAGACCCAGTACTTC. The gene calls are TRBV7-7 and TRBJ2-5, with D perhaps being TRBD1 or TRBD2 (5 bases each). Trimming shortened V by 1 base and J by 5 bases, and 17 bases separated the two germline ends. This CDR3 region has 16 residues. In germline, CDR1 is SSHAT, CDR2 FNYEAQ (reference sequence).

This clonotype was seen many times. The chain has TRBV5-4 and TRBJ2-7, with D possibly matching TRBD1 (6 bases). There are 14 residues in the CDR3. Germline V gene data show CDR1 as SGHNT and CDR2 as YYREEE (reference sequence). V was cut by 0 bases and J by 2 bases, with 9 bases left in between. The CDR3 sequence is CASSLARDTYEQYV. The CDR3, as DNA: TGTGCCAGCAGCTTGGCCCGGGACACCTACGAGCAGTACGTC.

V and J are TRBV28 and TRBJ1-4; TRBD1 matches 9 bases. The length of the CDR3 is 13 residues. Trimming took 10 bases from V and 8 from J; bases not matched to a gene: 8. Germline V gives CDR1 MDHEN, CDR2 SYDVKM. The CDR3 nucleotides read TGTGCCACCGGAGACAGGGGGGGCGAAAAACTGTTTTTT. This sequence encodes CATGDRGGEKLFF.

The chain combines TRBV27 with TRBJ1-5; 7 nucleotides agree with TRBD1. Germline CDR1 and CDR2: MNHEY and SMNVEV (reference sequence). This CDR3 region has 13 residues. The J segment lost 4 bases and the V segment lost 6 bases, leaving 3 bases of the junction unmatched. The CDR3 DNA follows: TGTGCCAGCAGGACAGGGTTAAATCAGCCCCAGCATTTT. This codes for CASRTGLNQPQHF.

The chain joins TRBV28 to TRBJ2-7; 7 bases are shared with TRBD1. Germline V lookup: CDR1 MDHEN, CDR2 SYDVKM. Trimming at V came to 6 bases and at J to 5 bases, leaving 10 bases not matched to a gene. The CDR3 loop spans 14 amino acids. The CDR3 sequence is CASSSNRGWDEQYV. CDR3 nucleotide sequence: TGTGCCAGCAGCTCTAACAGGGGATGGGACGAGCAGTACGTC.

In its sample, this clonotype was seen a few times. The genes are TRBV9 and TRBJ2-7, with D maybe TRBD2 (5 bases). Trimming shortened V by 0 bases and J by 7 bases, and 20 bases separated the two germline ends. CDR1 is SGDLS and CDR2 is YYNGEE in the germline V gene. The CDR3 loop spans 16 amino acids. CDR3 DNA sequence: TGTGCCAGCAGCGTAGGGCCAGCACAGAGGGTCGAAGAGCAGTACTTC. Its protein product is CASSVGPAQRVEEQYF.

The chain links TRBV6-5 to TRBJ1-6, with a tentative D call TRBD1 (5 bases). CDR3 size: 14 residues. The V gene lost 0 bases and the J gene lost 10 bases, with 10 bases spanning the gap. Germline values: CDR1 MNHEY, CDR2 SVGAGI. The CDR3 DNA reads TGTGCCAGCAGTTACTCCAGGGTCGGCTCACCCCTCCACTTT. This translates into CASSYSRVGSPLHF.

The chain is built from TRBV4-3 and TRBJ2-2; 9 bases align to TRBD1. With V trimmed by 1 base and J by 5 bases, 5 bases remained unmatched. From germline, CDR1 is LGHNA and CDR2 YSLEER. There are 16 residues in the CDR3. The CDR3 bases are TGCGCCAGCAGCCAAGGGACAGGGGATTGGACCGGGGAGCTGTTTTTT. Its protein is CASSQGTGDWTGELFF.

This clonotype was seen repeatedly, ten times or more. This sequence joins TRBV12-3 or TRBV12-4 and TRBJ2-5, with a weak D call TRBD2 (5 bases). V lost 3 bases, J lost 5 bases, and 13 bases lay in between. CDR3 size: 14 residues. CDR3: CASSFSSIRETQYF. The CDR3 nucleotides read TGTGCCAGCAGTTTCTCTAGCATTCGGGAGACCCAGTACTTC.

This clonotype was recorded a few times. This rearrangement joins TRBV15 to TRBJ2-3; 7 positions agree with TRBD1. The junction had 13 bases not matched to a gene; V was cut back by 6 bases and J by 4 bases. CDR3 length: 16 amino acids. CDR1 is LNHNV and CDR2 is YYDKDF in the germline V gene (reference sequence). CDR3 loop: CATSDHGQANADTQYF. The CDR3 DNA sequence: TGTGCCACCAGTGATCACGGACAGGCTAATGCAGATACGCAGTATTTT.

The chain carries TRBV6-1 and TRBJ2-1, with D maybe TRBD1 (5 bases). V lost 6 bases to trimming and J lost 8 bases, with 11 bases between them. The CDR3 runs to 12 residues. Germline loops: CDR1 MNHNS, CDR2 SASEGT. CDR3 sequence (DNA): TGTGCCAGCAGCGCCCAGGGCCATGAGCAGTTCTTC. Amino acids: CASSAQGHEQFF.